The 10 T cell receptor beta chains reported below all come from one sample, sequenced in a study of T cells in Graves' hyperthyroidism and ophthalmopathy (dated by TCRdb to 2018 to 2020). Libraries were prepared through multiplex PCR. Sequencing took place on an Illumina HiSeq 2000. Amplification of TCR beta CDR3 regions was carried out from RNA transcripts. The TCR CDR3 was subjected to a first round of RT-PCR using the HTBI primer set and the Qiagen OneStep RT-PCR kit. In TCRdb, the public reads were trimmed at Q25 with fastp and aligned with MiXCR, with productive beta chains retained. Rows merge per CDR3 protein into single entries with the most common DNA and genes. This sample holds about 520,000 distinct CDR3 sequences; approximately 25% were observed only once. Over 9% of the sample rests with the top ten. Sequencing was carried out using blood. These receptor sequences come from a woman in her 30s with Graves' ophthalmopathy.

This clonotype was seen only a few times. The chain recombines TRBV19 with TRBJ1-1; 9 bases fit TRBD1. V was clipped by 8 bases and J by 6 bases; unmatched bases: 10. Germline-derived CDR1 and CDR2 are LNHDA and SQIVND (reference sequence). This CDR3 spans 14 amino acids. The CDR3, as DNA: TGTGCCAGTGGTACAGGGGGCGGGGGTTCTGAAGCTTTCTTT. Residues: CASGTGGGGSEAFF.

V and J are TRBV5-1 and TRBJ2-5; 12 nucleotides agree with TRBD2. CDR1 and CDR2 (germline): SGHRS, YFSETQ. The CDR3 length is 13 residues. J was trimmed by 7 bases and V by 2 bases; bases with no gene match: 0. CDR3 sequence (DNA): TGCGCCAGCAGCTTACTAGCGGGGGGGACCCAGTACTTC. This codes for CASSLLAGGTQYF.

Ten or more counts support this clonotype. The rearrangement links TRBV7-2 to TRBJ1-1; weak D call: TRBD1 (5 bases). Germline V gene data show CDR1 as SGHTA and CDR2 as FQGNSA. The V end lost 4 bases, the J end lost 11 bases, and 11 bases lay between the germline ends. CDR3 size: 11 residues. CDR3 in DNA: TGTGCCAGCAGCTCTGGGGGATTGGCTTTCTTT. Translated: CASSSGGLAFF.

A note on this clonotype: The final CDR3 position lacks the conserved phenylalanine or tryptophan, pointing to a likely read error. The V gene is TRBV7-3, the J gene TRBJ2-3; D is perhaps TRBD1 or TRBD2 (7 bases each). The ends were cut back, 1 base at V and 6 bases at J, with 14 bases in the middle. Germline V gives CDR1 SGHTA, CDR2 FQGTGA. The length of the CDR3 is 15 residues. CDR3 region: CASSLSQGGSDTQYC. DNA of the CDR3: TGTGCCAGCAGCTTAAGTCAGGGGGGGTCGGATACGCAGTATTGT.

V usage is TRBV27 and J usage is TRBJ1-2; a weak D match, TRBD1 (5 bases). CDR1 is MNHEY and CDR2 is SMNVEV in the germline V gene (reference sequence). The CDR3 totals 15 residues. V was pared by 3 bases and J by 5 bases, with 16 bases between. In DNA, the CDR3 is TGTGCCAGCAGTTTGCGGGGACCGGGGGGATATGGCTACACCTTC. Its translation is CASSLRGPGGYGYTF.

This clonotype showed up just a few times. The chain has TRBV24-1 and TRBJ1-5; the D gene is possibly TRBD1 (5 bases). From germline, CDR1 is KGHDR and CDR2 SFDVKD. The CDR3 contains 15 residues. Trimming left V 5 bases short and J 5 bases short, with 15 bases between. In DNA form, the CDR3 reads TGTGCCACCAGTGCAGGGACGGGAGCCCATCAGCCCCAGCATTTT. This translates into CATSAGTGAHQPQHF.

V usage is TRBV5-6 and J usage is TRBJ1-2, with TRBD1 as a possible D gene (6 bases). The CDR3 covers 16 residues. Trimming stripped 6 bases from V and 3 bases from J, with 21 bases between. Per the germline V gene, CDR1 is SGHDT and CDR2 is YYEEEE. CDR3: CASTTQDNRVHYGYTF. In DNA, the CDR3 is TGTGCCAGCACCACCCAGGATAACAGGGTTCACTATGGCTACACCTTC.

This clonotype was seen ten or more times. The gene calls are TRBV7-2 and TRBJ2-4; D ambiguous. Germline CDR1 SGHTA, CDR2 FQGNSA. The CDR3 length is 15 residues. The V and J ends lost 4 bases and 2 bases respectively, with 12 bases between them. The CDR3 region has the DNA TGTGCCAGCAGCTCCCAAGGGATCTCCAAAAACATTCAGTACTTC. Amino acids: CASSSQGISKNIQYF.

Points on this clonotype: A junction boundary mismatches the germline segment, possibly from a read error. This rearrangement joins TRBV12-3 or TRBV12-4 to TRBJ2-7; D may correspond to TRBD1 or TRBD2 (6 bases each). The CDR3 has 14 residues. CDR3 amino acids: CAGSFGGRAYEQYF. As DNA, the CDR3 is TGTGCCGGCAGTTTTGGGGGGCGAGCCTACGAGCAGTACTTC.

This clonotype was recorded many times. The chain uses TRBV28 and TRBJ1-5; no reliable D call. Trimming took off 1 base at V and 0 bases at J, with 13 bases between the two ends. Germline loops: CDR1 MDHEN, CDR2 SYDVKM. The length of the CDR3 is 17 residues. The DNA for the CDR3 is TGTGCCAGCAGTTTATACCGCGGTCTCGTTAGCAATCAGCCCCAGCATTTT. It codes for CASSLYRGLVSNQPQHF.